A selection of T cell receptor beta chains follows, all from one sample in a study of control samples from healthy donors and cancer patients. Libraries were prepared by immunoSEQ multiplex PCR; TCRdb keeps only in-frame clonotypes and omits some of them. The repertoire includes 100,000 to 150,000 clones, 80% to 90% of them detected once, and over 2.5% sits in the top ten. Sequences were obtained from blood. The receptors were gathered from a man aged 55 to 69 in good health. CDR3s include the opening cysteine and the closing phenylalanine or tryptophan. D genes are given only for firm matches. Expanded clones get a size class; other rows say once, few or many, or leave the size out.

TRBD1	TRBV28	.	TRBJ1-6	CASSSSGTGILPLHF	TGTGCCAGCAGTTCATCCGGGACAGGGATATTGCCCCTCCACTTT
TRBD1	TRBV19	once	TRBJ1-1	CASTTGGGEAFF	TGTGCCAGTACTACAGGGGGCGGAGAAGCTTTCTTT
.	TRBV9	.	TRBJ1-3	CASSVEDVSGNTIYF	TGTGCCAGCAGCGTAGAGGACGTCTCTGGAAACACCATATATTTT
TRBD1	TRBV11-2	once	TRBJ2-7	CASKDREILGYEQYF	TGTGCCAGCAAAGACAGGGAGATTTTGGGCTACGAGCAGTACTTC
.	TRBV27	.	TRBJ2-3	CASSFLNTDTQYF	TGTGCCAGCAGTTTCTTGAACACAGATACGCAGTATTTT
TRBD2	TRBV15	.	TRBJ2-1	CATSRDWLAGSYNEQFF	TGTGCCACTAGCAGAGATTGGCTAGCGGGGTCCTACAATGAGCAGTTCTTC
.	TRBV3-1/TRBV3-2	.	TRBJ2-3	CASRARGLYGAGTDTQYF	TGTGCCAGCAGAGCTAGGGGCCTGTATGGCGCGGGCACAGATACGCAGTATTTT
.	TRBV7-2	once	TRBJ1-1	CASSYSGTEAFF	TGTGCCAGCAGTTACTCCGGGACAGAAGCTTTCTTT
TRBD1	TRBV27	.	TRBJ1-1	CASSSRPGQGAVEAFF	TGTGCCAGCAGTTCCCGACCGGGACAGGGGGCTGTTGAAGCTTTCTTT
TRBD2	TRBV24-1	.	TRBJ2-1	CATSEIGTSGSNYNEQFF	TGTGCCACCAGTGAGATAGGGACTAGCGGGTCGAACTACAATGAGCAGTTCTTC
.	TRBV6-4	.	TRBJ1-2	CASRSNSYGYTF	TGTGCCAGCCGGAGTAACAGTTATGGCTACACCTTC
TRBD1	TRBV19	.	TRBJ1-5	CASSQTWTGGNQPQHF	TGTGCCAGTAGTCAAACCTGGACAGGGGGAAATCAGCCCCAGCATTTT
.	TRBV2	.	TRBJ1-2	CASTGSEVYGYTF	TGTGCCAGCACGGGATCGGAGGTCTATGGCTACACCTTC
TRBD2	TRBV2	.	TRBJ2-3	CASSESGGLFHTQYF	TGTGCCAGCAGTGAGAGCGGGGGTCTCTTTCATACGCAGTATTTT
.	TRBV12-3/TRBV12-4	.	TRBJ1-5	CASSWTVAQPQHF	TGTGCCAGCAGTTGGACAGTAGCTCAGCCCCAGCATTTT
.	TRBV24-1	.	TRBJ2-2	CATGGVANTGELFF	TGTGCCACCGGTGGCGTCGCGAACACCGGGGAGCTGTTTTTT
TRBD1	TRBV28	.	TRBJ1-5	CASTGGANQPQHF	TGTGCCAGCACAGGGGGCGCAAATCAGCCCCAGCATTTT
TRBD1	TRBV28	few	TRBJ1-5	CASRPTGGEVQPQHF	TGTGCCAGCAGACCTACAGGGGGCGAGGTTCAGCCCCAGCATTTT
.	TRBV28	.	TRBJ2-3	CASIRRGFTDTQYF	TGTGCCAGCATTAGAAGGGGGTTCACAGATACGCAGTATTTT
.	TRBV12-3/TRBV12-4	.	TRBJ1-1	CASRIGSWAEAFF	TGTGCCAGCAGGATAGGGAGTTGGGCTGAAGCTTTCTTT
.	TRBV7-2	.	TRBJ1-2	CASSLVGGGGYGYTF	TGTGCCAGCAGCTTAGTTGGGGGGGGTGGCTATGGCTACACCTTC
.	TRBV7-2	.	TRBJ2-3	CASSLVSGPSTDTQYF	TGTGCCAGCAGCTTAGTGTCGGGTCCTAGCACAGATACGCAGTATTTT
.	TRBV18	few	TRBJ1-2	CASSPGAARIPMGYTF	TGTGCCAGCTCACCAGGGGCAGCTAGAATACCGATGGGCTACACCTTC
TRBD1	TRBV7-9	.	TRBJ1-1	CASSRQGMTEAFF	TGTGCCAGCAGCAGACAGGGGATGACTGAAGCTTTCTTT
.	TRBV25-1	.	TRBJ2-3	CASSPGRGTDTQYF	TGTGCCAGCAGTCCAGGGAGGGGGACAGATACGCAGTATTTT
.	TRBV4-1	.	TRBJ2-3	CASSQDLPQGGGGDTQYF	TGCGCCAGCAGCCAAGATCTTCCCCAGGGGGGCGGCGGGGATACGCAGTATTTT
.	TRBV7-9	.	TRBJ1-2	CASSLVDVRGSGYTF	TGTGCCAGCAGCTTAGTGGACGTCAGGGGTAGCGGCTACACCTTC
TRBD2	TRBV18	.	TRBJ2-1	CASSPSAGGYNEQFF	TGTGCCAGCTCACCTTCAGCGGGGGGGTATAATGAGCAGTTCTTC
.	TRBV2	.	TRBJ1-2	CASSLTGRTVGYTF	TGTGCCAGCAGTCTGACAGGACGAACGGTTGGCTACACCTTC
.	TRBV12-3/TRBV12-4	few	TRBJ2-7	CASRASATYEQYF	TGTGCCAGCAGGGCTAGCGCTACCTACGAGCAGTACTTC
.	TRBV5-1	.	TRBJ1-2	CASSFGPNYGYTF	TGCGCCAGCAGCTTTGGTCCTAACTATGGCTACACCTTC
.	TRBV3-1/TRBV3-2	.	TRBJ2-1	CASSLMKNEQFF	TGTGCCAGCAGCCTAATGAAGAATGAGCAGTTCTTC
TRBD1	TRBV6-2/TRBV6-3	.	TRBJ2-7	CASSEVGQGANEQYF	TGTGCCAGCAGTGAGGTGGGACAGGGCGCCAACGAGCAGTACTTC
.	TRBV6-6	.	TRBJ1-5	CASSYSGASNQPQHF	TGTGCCAGCAGTTACTCAGGGGCTAGCAATCAGCCCCAGCATTTT
.	TRBV5-1	once	TRBJ1-2	CASSLGRQVGDYGYTF	TGCGCCAGCAGCTTAGGTAGACAGGTCGGGGACTATGGCTACACCTTC
.	TRBV4-2	.	TRBJ1-2	CASSQEYTVNYGYTF	TGTGCCAGCAGCCAGGAATACACAGTAAACTATGGCTACACCTTC
.	TRBV7-2	.	TRBJ2-5	CASSLWGSQQETQYF	TGTGCCAGCAGCTTATGGGGGAGCCAACAAGAGACCCAGTACTTC
.	TRBV2	.	TRBJ2-7	CASSVGGPTTRQYF	TGTGCCAGCAGTGTTGGGGGCCCTACGACCCGGCAGTACTTC
.	TRBV6-2/TRBV6-3	few	TRBJ2-7	CASSFLYEQYF	TGTGCCAGCAGTTTCCTCTACGAGCAGTACTTC
.	TRBV19	.	TRBJ2-2	CASQWGLQTGELFF	TGTGCCAGTCAGTGGGGTTTACAGACCGGGGAGCTGTTTTTT
TRBD1	TRBV4-2	.	TRBJ1-6	CASRAVDRGNNSPLHF	TGTGCCAGCAGGGCGGTGGACAGGGGTAATAATTCACCCCTCCACTTT
.	TRBV28	.	TRBJ1-3	CASSLGGQAVPIYF	TGTGCCAGCAGCCTGGGTGGGCAGGCGGTCCCCATATATTTT
.	TRBV28	.	TRBJ2-7	CASSFPAGTSPYEQYF	TGTGCCAGCAGTTTTCCCGCCGGGACGTCTCCCTACGAGCAGTACTTC
TRBD1	TRBV19	.	TRBJ1-2	CASSIQQGQRHGYTF	TGTGCCAGTAGTATACAACAGGGGCAGCGCCATGGCTACACCTTC
.	TRBV20-1	.	TRBJ2-7	CSASSYEQYF	TGCAGTGCTAGTAGCTACGAGCAGTACTTC
.	TRBV24-1	.	TRBJ1-2	CATSGGNGPLGYTF	TGTGCCACCAGTGGGGGAAATGGCCCCTTGGGCTACACCTTC
.	TRBV28	.	TRBJ2-7	CAKLRVEGYEQYF	TGTGCTAAACTCCGAGTGGAAGGGTACGAGCAGTACTTC
.	TRBV7-8	.	TRBJ1-1	CASSPLGGEAFF	TGTGCCAGCAGCCCACTGGGGGGTGAAGCTTTCTTT
.	TRBV18	.	TRBJ1-5	CASSPGQNNQPQHF	TGTGCCAGCTCACCTGGACAGAACAATCAGCCCCAGCATTTT